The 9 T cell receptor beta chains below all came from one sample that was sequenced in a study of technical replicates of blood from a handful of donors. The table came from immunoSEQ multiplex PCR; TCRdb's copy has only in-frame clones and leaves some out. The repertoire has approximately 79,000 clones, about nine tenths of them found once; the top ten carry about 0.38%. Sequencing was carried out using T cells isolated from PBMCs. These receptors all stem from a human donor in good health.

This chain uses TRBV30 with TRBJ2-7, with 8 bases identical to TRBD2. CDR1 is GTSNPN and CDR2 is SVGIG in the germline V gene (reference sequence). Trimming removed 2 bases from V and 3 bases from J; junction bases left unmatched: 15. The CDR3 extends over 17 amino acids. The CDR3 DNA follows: TGTGCCTGGAGTTCCCTAATTTTAGCGGGGATAAACTACGAGCAGTACTTC. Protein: CAWSSLILAGINYEQYF.

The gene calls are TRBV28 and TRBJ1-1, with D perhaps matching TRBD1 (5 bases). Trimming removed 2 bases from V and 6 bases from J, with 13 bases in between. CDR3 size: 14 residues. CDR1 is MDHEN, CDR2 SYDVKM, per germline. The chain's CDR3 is CASSLGLGPAEAFF. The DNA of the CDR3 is TGTGCCAGCAGTTTAGGGCTGGGGCCCGCTGAAGCTTTCTTT.

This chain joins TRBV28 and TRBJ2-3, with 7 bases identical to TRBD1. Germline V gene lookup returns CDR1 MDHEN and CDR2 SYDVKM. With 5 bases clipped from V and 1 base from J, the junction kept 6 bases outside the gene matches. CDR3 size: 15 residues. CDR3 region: CASSPIGTGTDTQYF. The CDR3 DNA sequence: TGTGCCAGCAGTCCTATAGGGACAGGCACAGATACGCAGTATTTT.

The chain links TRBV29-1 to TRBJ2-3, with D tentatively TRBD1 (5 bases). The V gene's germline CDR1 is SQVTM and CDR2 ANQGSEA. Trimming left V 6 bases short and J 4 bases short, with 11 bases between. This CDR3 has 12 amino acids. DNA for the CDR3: TGCAGCGTGGCAGGGTTCGCAGATACGCAGTATTTT. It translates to CSVAGFADTQYF.

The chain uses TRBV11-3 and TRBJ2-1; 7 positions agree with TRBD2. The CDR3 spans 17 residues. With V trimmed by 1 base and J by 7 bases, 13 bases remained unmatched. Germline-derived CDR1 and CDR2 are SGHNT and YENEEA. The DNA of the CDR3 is TGTGCCAGCAGCTTAGCTTATACGGCGGGAGCTGCAAATGAGCAGTTCTTC. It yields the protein CASSLAYTAGAANEQFF.

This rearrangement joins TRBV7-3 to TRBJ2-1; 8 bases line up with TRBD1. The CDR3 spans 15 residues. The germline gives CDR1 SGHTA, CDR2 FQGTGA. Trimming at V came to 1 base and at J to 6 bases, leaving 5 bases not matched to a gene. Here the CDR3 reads CASSLSGTGGNEQFF. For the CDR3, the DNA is TGTGCCAGCAGCTTAAGCGGGACAGGAGGCAATGAGCAGTTCTTC.

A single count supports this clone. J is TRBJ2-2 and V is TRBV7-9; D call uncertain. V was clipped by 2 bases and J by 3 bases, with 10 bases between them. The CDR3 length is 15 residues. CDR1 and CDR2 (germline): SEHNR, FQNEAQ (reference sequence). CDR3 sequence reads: CASSLNNLDTGELFF. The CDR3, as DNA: TGTGCCAGCAGCTTAAACAACCTGGACACCGGGGAGCTGTTTTTT. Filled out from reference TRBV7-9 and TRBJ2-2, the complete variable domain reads DTGVSQNPRHKITKRGQNVTFRCDPISEHNRLYWYRQTLGQGPEFLTYFQNEAQLEKSRLLSDRFSAERPKGSFSTLEIQRTEQGDSAMYLCASSLNNLDTGELFFGEGSRLTVL.

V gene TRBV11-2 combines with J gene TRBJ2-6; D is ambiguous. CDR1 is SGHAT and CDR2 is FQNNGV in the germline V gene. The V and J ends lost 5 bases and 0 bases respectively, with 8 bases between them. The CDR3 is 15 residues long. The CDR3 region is CASSTQNSGANVLTF. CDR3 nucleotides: TGTGCCAGCAGCACACAGAACTCTGGGGCCAACGTCCTGACTTTC.

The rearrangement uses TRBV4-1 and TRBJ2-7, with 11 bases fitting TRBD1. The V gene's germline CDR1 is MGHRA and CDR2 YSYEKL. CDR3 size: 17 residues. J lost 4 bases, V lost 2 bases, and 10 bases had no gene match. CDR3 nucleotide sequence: TGCGCCAGCAGCCAATCCTTAAACGGACAGGGGGCTTACGAGCAGTACTTC. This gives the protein CASSQSLNGQGAYEQYF.